This TCR beta chain is drawn from a study of Ad26.COV2.S vaccination and SARS-CoV-2 variants (dated by TCRdb to the early 2020s). Background for the entire study: Vaccine-arm donors came from COV1001, a multicentre, randomized, double-blind, placebo-controlled phase I-IIa trial of Ad26.COV2.S in healthy adults. Participants in the trial were split at random into five groups of five each, receiving low-dose or high-dose Ad26.COV2.S once or twice, or else placebo on both occasions. The TCR-sequenced set comprised around 32 samples: around 20 Ad26.COV2.S vaccine recipients, 5 placebo recipients and 8 SARS-CoV-2 convalescent individuals. Ad26.COV2.S was administered intramuscularly at 5 x 10^10 or 1 x 10^11 viral particles, either as a single shot or as two shots given 56 days apart. The specificity and breadth of SARS-CoV-2-reactive T cell receptors after Ad26.COV2.S vaccination were assessed by TCRbeta repertoire sequencing. Investigators remained blinded to trial group allocation during experiments and outcome assessment. The paper's findings and limits, for the study overall: Comparable non-spike TCR breadth was observed between vaccine and placebo recipients, consistent with only spike being contained in the vaccine. Substantial breadth of spike-specific CD8+ and CD4+ T cell responses was reported after vaccination. The study lacked the statistical power to compare responses across vaccine doses or regimens. The authors noted that the TCR breadth and depth analyses may have underestimated total T cell responses. Ad26.COV2.S recipients had higher spike-specific TCR breadth than placebo recipients (P = 0.0014).

The immunoSEQ Assay was used to sequence TCRbeta CDR3 regions. After extraction, genomic DNA underwent amplification by bias-controlled multiplex PCR, followed by high-throughput sequencing. The study's own analysis went as follows. To quantify the absolute abundance of every unique TCRbeta CDR3 region, sequences were collapsed and filtered. T cell fraction was estimated by normalization of TCRbeta template counts to usable DNA, with usable DNA being measured through amplification of reference genes present in all nucleated cells. Repertoire TCRs were annotated as SARS-CoV-2-specific when V gene, CDR3 amino acid sequence and J gene were exactly matched to a known reactive TCR set. The reference SARS-CoV-2 TCR set was obtained from MIRA and was filtered for enrichment in COVID-19-positive ImmuneCODE repertoires, whereby public or cross-reactive TCRs were removed. Using the MIRA antigens, annotated TCRs were further analysed by specific ORF or by position within an ORF. Breadth was defined as annotated unique rearrangements over total unique productive rearrangements; depth was the summed frequency of those rearrangements. Group comparisons of TCR breadth used two-sided Wilcoxon rank-sum tests. TCRdb took this table from immuneACCESS and kept in-frame rearrangements with V and J called. Such tables lack part of the clones; where checked against another copy, unresolved V genes explain under half of the gap, and the rest is unexplained. V and J calls and clone size are copied from that table; D and trimming were computed from the DNA. Here the sample has roughly 400,000 clones; 70% to 90% occur a single time. 1.5% to 2% of the sample lies in the top ten.

What the treatment or condition label conveys for this sample: about 20 received Ad26.COV2.S at low or high dose, single or two shots; about 5 received placebo; per-sample allocation not given. For vaccine and placebo recipients, repertoires were sequenced using samples collected on day 63 after the first injection. In Cohort 1b, around 23 adults aged 18-55 years were enrolled at a single site in Boston, USA, between 29 July and 7 August 2020. Ad26.COV2.S consisted of a replication-incompetent adenovirus type 26 vector by which a prefusion-stabilized SARS-CoV-2 spike protein from the original Wuhan strain was expressed. Trimming takes 6 bases from V and 1 base from J, and the germline ends sit 24 bases apart. The germline V gene encodes CDR1 MDHEN and CDR2 SYDVKM. The CDR3, cysteine through phenylalanine, is 19 amino acids long. The kept DNA is CDR3 alone, 57 bases in frame from the first base. Regarding this clone: Its antigen is currently not known. It has no much larger one-base neighbor in the sample; base qualities were not kept.

The sample consisted of peripheral blood, taken in a trial of Ad26.COV2.S vaccine versus placebo. The receptor was derived from a person between 18 and 65 years old who received the Ad26.COV2.S COVID-19 vaccine or a placebo. This sequence uses TRBV28 and TRBJ1-4, with the D gene too uncertain to name. The base sequence is TGTGCCAGCAGATCCAAAAGCTGGTTCTACCCCATAACTAATGAAAAACTGTTTTTT. It specifies CASRSKSWFYPITNEKLFF.